This entry is about one T cell receptor (beta chain). This record belongs to a study of blood T cell repertoires in COVID-19. J gave up 7 bases and V 1 base, and 5 bases lay outside the gene matches. Germline V lookup: CDR1 SGHNT, CDR2 YYREEE (reference sequence). This CDR3 has 15 amino acids. Repertoires were generated with immunoSEQ multiplex PCR, while TCRdb's copy carries only in-frame clones and drops some. The table records approximately 150,000 clones, about 83% of them present only once. This chain uses TRBV5-4 with TRBJ1-6; TRBD1 aligns across 7 bases. The sample comprised peripheral blood. This sequence originates from a woman between 45 and 60 years old with active or convalescent COVID-19. Here the CDR3 DNA reads TGTGCCAGCAGCTTGTCGGGACAGAAAAATTCACCCCTCCACTTT. Translating it yields CASSLSGQKNSPLHF.